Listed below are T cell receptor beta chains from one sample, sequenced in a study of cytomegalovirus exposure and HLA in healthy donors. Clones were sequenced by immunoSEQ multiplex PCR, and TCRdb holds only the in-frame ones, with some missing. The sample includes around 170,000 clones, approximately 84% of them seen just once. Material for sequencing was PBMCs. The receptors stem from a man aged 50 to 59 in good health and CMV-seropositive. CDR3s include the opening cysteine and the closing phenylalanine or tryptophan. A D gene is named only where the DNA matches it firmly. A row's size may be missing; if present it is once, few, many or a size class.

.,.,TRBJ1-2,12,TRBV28,.,CASSLWVGAGTF
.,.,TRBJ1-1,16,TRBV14,TGTGCCAGCAGCCAATATAGCGGGGTGGTGAACACTGAAGCTTTCTTT,CASSQYSGVVNTEAFF
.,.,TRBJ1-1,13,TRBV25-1,TGTGCCAGCCGGCTTTTGGGGGCTACTGAAGCTTTCTTT,CASRLLGATEAFF
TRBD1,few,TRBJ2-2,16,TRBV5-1,TGCGCCAGCAGTCTCGTGGGACAGGGTACCGCCGGGGAGCTGTTTTTT,CASSLVGQGTAGELFF
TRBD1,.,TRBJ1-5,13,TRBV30,TGTGCCTGGAGTGTACAGGGGAATCAGCCCCAGCATTTT,CAWSVQGNQPQHF
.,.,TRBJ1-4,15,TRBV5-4,TGTGCCAGCAGCCAACGTGGGGGCAGTGGTGAAAAACTGTTTTTT,CASSQRGGSGEKLFF
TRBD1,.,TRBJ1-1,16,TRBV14,TGTGCCAGCAGCCTGAACCGGGACAGTTCTTTCACTGAAGCTTTCTTT,CASSLNRDSSFTEAFF
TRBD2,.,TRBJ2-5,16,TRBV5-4,TGTGCCAGCAGGTCCGGGACTAGCGGGGGAGGTGAGACCCAGTACTTC,CASRSGTSGGGETQYF
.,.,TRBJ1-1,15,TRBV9,TGTGCCAGCAGCGTAGCGGGACAACCTAACACTGAAGCTTTCTTT,CASSVAGQPNTEAFF
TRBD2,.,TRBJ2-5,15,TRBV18,TGTGCCAGCTCTCCACTAGCGGGAGAGGGAGAGACCCAGTACTTC,CASSPLAGEGETQYF
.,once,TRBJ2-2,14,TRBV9,TGTGCCAGCAGCTCCACTACAAACACCGGGGAGCTGTTTTTT,CASSSTTNTGELFF
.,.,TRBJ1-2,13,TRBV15,TGTGCCACCAGCGCTGACTCGAACTATGGCTACACCTTC,CATSADSNYGYTF
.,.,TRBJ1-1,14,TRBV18,TGTGCCAGCTCAGGGGGCGAGGTGAACACTGAAGCTTTCTTT,CASSGGEVNTEAFF
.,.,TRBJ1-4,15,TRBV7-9,TGTGCCAGCAGCTTATTAACCCGGGATCGCGAAAAACTGTTTTTT,CASSLLTRDREKLFF
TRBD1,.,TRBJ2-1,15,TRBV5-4,TGTGCCAGCAACTCCGGGACAGGGGGCAGGAATGAGCAGTTCTTC,CASNSGTGGRNEQFF
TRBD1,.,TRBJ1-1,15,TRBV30,TGTGCCTGGAGTGTTCCCGGGACAGCGAACACTGAAGCTTTCTTT,CAWSVPGTANTEAFF
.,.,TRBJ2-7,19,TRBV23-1,TGCGCCAGCAGTCAATCGGGGGGGGAGGGGGGGCACAGTAAAGACGAGCAGTACTTC,CASSQSGGEGGHSKDEQYF
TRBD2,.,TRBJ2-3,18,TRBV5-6,TGTGCCAGCAGGGGAGGGGGGACTAGCGGGGTCTTCACAGATACGCAGTATTTT,CASRGGGTSGVFTDTQYF
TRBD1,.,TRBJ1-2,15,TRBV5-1,TGCGCCAGCAGTCCGGGGACAGGGCAGAACTATGGCTACACCTTC,CASSPGTGQNYGYTF
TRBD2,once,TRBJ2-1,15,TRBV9,TGTGCCAGCAGCGTAGGTCCTAGCGGCAACAATGAGCAGTTCTTC,CASSVGPSGNNEQFF
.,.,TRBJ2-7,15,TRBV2,TGTGCCAGCAGTGAAGCGCCGGGACAATATGACGAGCAGTACTTC,CASSEAPGQYDEQYF
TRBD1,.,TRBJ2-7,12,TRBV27,TGTGCCAGCAGTAGGACAGGGGGCGAGCAGTACTTC,CASSRTGGEQYF
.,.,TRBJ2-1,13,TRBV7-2,TGTGCCAGCAGCCCCCGGCGGGAAGCCCTCTGGTTCTTC,CASSPRREALWFF
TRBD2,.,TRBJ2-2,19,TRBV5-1,TGCGCCAGCAGCTTCCCCGAGCTAGCGGGAGACGGGACACCCGGGGAGCTGTTTTTT,CASSFPELAGDGTPGELFF
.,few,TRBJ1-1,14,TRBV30,TGTGCCTGGAGTGTTGGGGGGGTGAACACTGAAGCTTTCTTT,CAWSVGGVNTEAFF
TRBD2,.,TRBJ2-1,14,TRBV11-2,TGTGCCAGCAGCTTAGAGGCGGGGGTAGGTGAGCAGTTCTTC,CASSLEAGVGEQFF
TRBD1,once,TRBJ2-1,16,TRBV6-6,TGTGCCAGCAGTTACTACACAGGGGTCAAGGGCAATGAGCAGTTCTTC,CASSYYTGVKGNEQFF
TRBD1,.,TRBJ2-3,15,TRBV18,TGTGCCAGCTCACCAAACAGGGGGCAAATAGATACGCAGTATTTT,CASSPNRGQIDTQYF
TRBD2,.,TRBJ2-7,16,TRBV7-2,TGTGCCAGCAGCTTAGTCGGGGCTAGCGGGGCCTACGAGCAGTACTTC,CASSLVGASGAYEQYF
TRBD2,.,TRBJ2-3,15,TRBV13,TGTGCCAGTAATCCACCGGGACTAGCGCGAGATACGCAGTATTTT,CASNPPGLARDTQYF
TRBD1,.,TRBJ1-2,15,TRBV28,TGTGCCAGCAGTCCTGGGACAGGGGGCCCCTATGGCTACACCTTC,CASSPGTGGPYGYTF
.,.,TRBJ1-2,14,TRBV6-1,TGTGCCAGCAGTGAAGCTGGGGCTTACTATGGCTACACCTTC,CASSEAGAYYGYTF
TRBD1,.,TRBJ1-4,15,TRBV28,TGTGCCAGCAGGGGACAGGTGGGAGATAATGAAAAACTGTTTTTT,CASRGQVGDNEKLFF
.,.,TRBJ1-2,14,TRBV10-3,TGTGCCATCAGTGAGTCAGCGGTAAACTATGGCTACACCTTC,CAISESAVNYGYTF
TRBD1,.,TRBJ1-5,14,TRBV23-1,TGCGCCAGCAGTCAATCACAGGGGCGTCAGCCCCAGCATTTT,CASSQSQGRQPQHF
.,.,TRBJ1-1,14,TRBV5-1,TGCGCCAGCAGCTTGGACGGGACAAACTTATTCGCTTTCTTT,CASSLDGTNLFAFF
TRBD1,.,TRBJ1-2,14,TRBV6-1,TGTGCCAGCAGTGATGACAGGGATTACTATGGCTACACCTTC,CASSDDRDYYGYTF
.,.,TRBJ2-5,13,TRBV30,TGTGCCTGGAGTCGTTCTAGCAGGGAGACCCAGTACTTC,CAWSRSSRETQYF
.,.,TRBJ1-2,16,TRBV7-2,TGTGCCAGCAGCTTAGGCGGGGGGGCGTCTTCCTATGGCTACACCTTC,CASSLGGGASSYGYTF
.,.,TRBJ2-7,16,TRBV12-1,TGTGCCAGCAGCTTTGCGGGGCGGGGATACTCCTACGAGCAGTACTTC,CASSFAGRGYSYEQYF
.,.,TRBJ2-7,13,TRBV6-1,TGTGCCAGCAGAGTAGGACAAACTTACGAGCAGTACTTC,CASRVGQTYEQYF
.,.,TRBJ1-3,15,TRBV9,TGTGCCAGCAGCTTCGCAGGGAACTCTGGAAACACCATATATTTT,CASSFAGNSGNTIYF
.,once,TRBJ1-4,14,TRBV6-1,TGTGCCACCGAGAGAACGGCAACTAATGAAAAACTGTTTTTT,CATERTATNEKLFF
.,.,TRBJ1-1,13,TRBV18,TGTGCCAGCTCATCCCAGGGAAACACTGAAGCTTTCTTT,CASSSQGNTEAFF
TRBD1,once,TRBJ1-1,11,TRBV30,TGTGCCTGGCAGGGGGCCCGAGGGGCTTTCTTT,CAWQGARGAFF
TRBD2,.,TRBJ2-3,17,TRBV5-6,TGTGCCAGCAGCTCGACTAGCGGGGGGGCCCAGACAGATACGCAGTATTTT,CASSSTSGGAQTDTQYF
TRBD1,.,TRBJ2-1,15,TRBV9,TGTGCCAGCAGAACAGGGGACAGCTCCTACAATGAGCAGTTCTTC,CASRTGDSSYNEQFF
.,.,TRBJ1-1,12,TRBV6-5,TGTGCCAGCAGTGTGGGGGGAACTGAAGCTTTCTTT,CASSVGGTEAFF
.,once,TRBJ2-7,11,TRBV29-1,TGCAGCGTTTACAGGGCCGACGAGCAGTACTTC,CSVYRADEQYF
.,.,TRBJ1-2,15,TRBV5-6,TGTGCCAGCAGCTTGGCTGGGGGGTTGGACTATGGCTACACCTTC,CASSLAGGLDYGYTF
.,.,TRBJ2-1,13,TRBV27,TGTGCCAGCAGTTCCGTAACCTACAATGAGCAGTTCTTC,CASSSVTYNEQFF
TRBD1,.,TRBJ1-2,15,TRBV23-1,TGCGCCAGCAGTCCTCCGGGACAGCCTAACTATGGCTACACCTTC,CASSPPGQPNYGYTF
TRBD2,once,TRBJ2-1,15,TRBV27,TGTGCCAGCAGTTTGGGACTAGCGACGGGGGGTGAGCAGTTCTTC,CASSLGLATGGEQFF
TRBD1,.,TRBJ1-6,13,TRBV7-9,TGTGCCAGCAGCAGGACAGGGATGGGTACCCTCCACTTT,CASSRTGMGTLHF
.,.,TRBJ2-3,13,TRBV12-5,TGTGCTAGTGGTTGGGGGGTCGGGGATACGCAGTATTTT,CASGWGVGDTQYF